The next 25 T cell receptor beta chains were all read from a single sample in a study of T cell changes during pregnancy in multiple sclerosis. Profiled with immunoSEQ multiplex PCR; TCRdb holds only in-frame clones, not every one. The sample shows under 50,000 clones, more than 85% of them seen only once. The sample here was CD8+ T cells from peripheral blood mononuclear cells, taken in the third trimester of pregnancy. Receptors originate from a female donor with multiple sclerosis, enrolled in a pregnancy study.

This clone turned up a few times. V gene TRBV28 combines with J gene TRBJ2-2; tentatively, D is TRBD1 (6 bases). The CDR3 sequence is 17 residues long. V lost 3 bases and J lost 4, with 18 bases in between. Germline CDR1 MDHEN, CDR2 SYDVKM. The CDR3 DNA follows: TGTGCCAGCAGTTTGTTTCCTGGGACACGGGGCACCGGGGAGCTGTTTTTT. Protein: CASSLFPGTRGTGELFF.

CDR3 loop: CASSLAGNNEQFF. The CDR3 nucleotides read TGTGCCAGCAGTCTAGCGGGGAACAATGAGCAGTTCTTC. The V gene is TRBV27, the J gene TRBJ2-1; 9 bases are shared with TRBD2. The trim removed 5 bases at V and 5 bases at J, leaving 1 base unmatched. The CDR3 is 13 amino acids. The germline V gene has CDR1 MNHEY and CDR2 SMNVEV (reference sequence).

This clone showed up just a few times. V is TRBV5-1 and J is TRBJ2-1; 7 bases line up with TRBD2. This CDR3 has 15 residues. CDR1 SGHRS and CDR2 YFSETQ come from the germline V gene. J gave up 7 bases and V 0 bases, and 7 bases lay outside the gene matches. The CDR3 coding sequence is TGCGCCAGCAGCTTGGGCGGGAGTATGGGGAATGAGCAGTTCTTC. This sequence encodes CASSLGGSMGNEQFF.

The chain joins TRBV30 to TRBJ2-7; the D gene is possibly TRBD2 (6 bases). Germline-derived CDR1 and CDR2 are GTSNPN and SVGIG (reference sequence). The CDR3 runs 15 residues. CDR3: CAVLLSEGTWGEQYF. The DNA for the CDR3 is TGTGCTGTCCTCCTTAGTGAAGGGACTTGGGGCGAGCAGTACTTC.

This clone was counted once. This rearrangement joins TRBV14 to TRBJ2-7, with D perhaps TRBD1 (6 bases). Germline CDR1 SGHDN, CDR2 FVKESK. This CDR3 spans 15 amino acids. Trimming shortened V by 3 bases and J by 2 bases, and 14 bases separated the two germline ends. The CDR3 bases are TGTGCCAGCAGCCAGACCGGGACACCCACCTACGAGCAGTACTTC. Residues: CASSQTGTPTYEQYF.

This clone appeared a single time. This chain uses TRBV6-1 with TRBJ2-5; no definite D call. Germline assignment: CDR1 MNHNS and CDR2 SASEGT. The CDR3 is made up of 14 amino acids. The ends were cut back, 1 base at V and 2 bases at J, with 8 bases in the middle. The CDR3: CASSEGPGQETQYF. CDR3 bases: TGTGCCAGCAGTGAAGGTCCAGGTCAAGAGACCCAGTACTTC.

V gene TRBV29-1 combines with J gene TRBJ2-1; maybe TRBD2 (6 bases). Germline V gene sequence: CDR1 SQVTM, CDR2 ANQGSEA. Deletions cut 1 base from V and 5 bases from J, with 9 bases between. The CDR3 is made up of 13 amino acids. CDR3 residues: CSVEGGTHNEQFF. In DNA, the CDR3 is TGCAGCGTTGAAGGCGGGACGCACAATGAGCAGTTCTTC.

V and J are TRBV6-1 and TRBJ2-5, with D possibly TRBD2 on 5 matching bases. Trimming left V 3 bases short and J 7 bases short, with 9 bases between. In germline, CDR1 is MNHNS, CDR2 SASEGT. The CDR3 contains 12 residues. For the CDR3, the DNA is TGTGCCAGCAGTGATGTAGGAGGGACCCAGTACTTC. It encodes CASSDVGGTQYF.

The rearrangement uses TRBV7-2 and TRBJ2-1, with 16 bases aligning to TRBD2. CDR1 and CDR2 from the germline V gene are SGHTA and FQGNSA. Losses at the gene ends were 5 bases for V and 7 bases for J; bases not matched to a gene: 2. This CDR3 spans 15 amino acids. The CDR3: CASSTGLAGGNEQFF. The CDR3 region has the DNA TGTGCCAGCAGCACGGGACTAGCGGGAGGGAATGAGCAGTTCTTC. Full variable domain (outside the CDR3, taken from reference TRBV7-2 and TRBJ2-1): GAGVSQSPSNKVTEKGKDVELRCDPISGHTALYWYRQSLGQGLEFLIYFQGNSAPDKSGLPSDRFSAERTGGSVSTLTIQRTQQEDSAVYLCASSTGLAGGNEQFFGPGTRLTVL.

In DNA form, the CDR3 reads TGTGCCAGTAGTATGTACAGTGGGAGCGCAACCTACGAGCAGTACTTC. Its protein is CASSMYSGSATYEQYF. The chain has TRBV19 and TRBJ2-7; the D gene is possibly TRBD2 (5 bases). This CDR3 region has 16 residues. CDR1 is LNHDA and CDR2 is SQIVND in the germline V gene (reference sequence). The germline V and J ends were trimmed by 3 bases and 2 bases, with 17 bases remaining between them.

DNA of the CDR3: TGCAGCGTGGTCGGTGGAGAGGGCTATGGCTACACCTTC. It is translated as CSVVGGEGYGYTF. The chain carries TRBV29-1 and TRBJ1-2; D call uncertain. Trimming left V 6 bases short and J 4 bases short, with 15 bases between. Germline CDR1 and CDR2: SQVTM and ANQGSEA. The CDR3 extends over 13 amino acids.

The rearrangement links TRBV11-2 to TRBJ2-7, with TRBD2 identical over 11 bases. The CDR3 is 15 residues long. The trim removed 6 bases at V and 0 bases at J, leaving 4 bases unmatched. Germline V CDR1 and CDR2: SGHAT, FQNNGV. This CDR3 is CASSYTSGSSYEQYF. CDR3 bases: TGTGCCAGCAGTTATACTAGCGGGAGCTCCTACGAGCAGTACTTC.

This rearrangement joins TRBV4-1 to TRBJ2-7; TRBD2 might be the D (6 bases). Germline V lookup: CDR1 MGHRA, CDR2 YSYEKL. V was clipped by 0 bases and J by 0 bases, with 9 bases between them. The CDR3 is 15 residues long. CDR3: CASSQELGLSYEQYF. CDR3 DNA: TGCGCCAGCAGCCAAGAATTGGGACTCTCCTACGAGCAGTACTTC.

The rearrangement links TRBV28 to TRBJ2-7; tentative D call: TRBD1 (6 bases). Trimming cost V 3 bases and J 3 bases, with 12 bases left between them. The length of the CDR3 is 14 residues. The germline V gene encodes CDR1 MDHEN and CDR2 SYDVKM. CDR3 residues: CASSFRGTIYEQYF. The CDR3 nucleotides read TGTGCCAGCAGTTTCAGAGGGACAATCTACGAGCAGTACTTC.

This chain uses TRBV4-3 with TRBJ2-7; 7 bases match TRBD2. CDR1 LGHNA and CDR2 YSLEER come from the germline V gene. The V segment lost 2 bases and the J segment 5 bases; nucleotides outside the gene matches: 9. The CDR3 contains 15 residues. The CDR3 region is CASSQSGGSLNEQYF. CDR3 sequence (DNA): TGCGCCAGCAGCCAATCGGGCGGGAGTCTCAACGAGCAGTACTTC.

This chain joins TRBV7-3 and TRBJ2-1; D is possibly TRBD1 (6 bases). The CDR3 spans 14 residues. V lost 5 bases to trimming and J lost 5 bases, with 13 bases between them. Germline V CDR1 and CDR2: SGHTA, FQGTGA. The CDR3 region has the DNA TGTGCCAGCAGCGTCAGGGGCCAACACAATGAGCAGTTCTTC. Its protein product is CASSVRGQHNEQFF.

This chain uses TRBV30 with TRBJ1-2; D is ambiguous. Germline V gene sequence: CDR1 GTSNPN, CDR2 SVGIG (reference sequence). The CDR3 extends over 14 amino acids. The germline V and J ends were trimmed by 0 bases and 8 bases, with 16 bases remaining between them. The CDR3 DNA reads as TGTGCCTGGAGTGTACGTGATGAACTTCCCGGCTACACCTTC. It is translated as CAWSVRDELPGYTF.

The J gene is TRBJ2-1, the V gene TRBV27; TRBD1 matches 9 bases. Germline V lookup: CDR1 MNHEY, CDR2 SMNVEV (reference sequence). V shed 4 bases and J 9 bases; nucleotides not matched to a gene: 1. This CDR3 comprises 12 residues. The CDR3 loop is CASSWTGVEQFF. CDR3 nucleotide sequence: TGTGCCAGCAGTTGGACAGGGGTTGAGCAGTTCTTC.

The chain employs TRBV27 and TRBJ1-5; tentative D call: TRBD1 (5 bases). The V gene lost 0 bases and the J gene lost 7 bases, with 10 bases spanning the gap. CDR1 and CDR2 (germline): MNHEY, SMNVEV (reference sequence). The CDR3 has 14 amino acids. CDR3 DNA sequence: TGTGCCAGCAGTTTATCAGGGGCCGGCCAGCCCCAGCATTTT. Amino acid sequence: CASSLSGAGQPQHF.

For this clone: The junction departs from germline at one end; a sequencing error may be responsible. The chain has TRBV6-4 and TRBJ2-7; D perhaps matches TRBD1 (6 bases). The CDR3 runs to 14 residues. Germline V gene data show CDR1 as MRHNA and CDR2 as SNTAGT. CDR3 amino acids: CASSYSTDSYEQYF. The CDR3 bases are TGTGCCAGCAGTTACTCCACGGACAGCTACGAGCAGTACTTC.

V usage is TRBV5-4 and J usage is TRBJ2-1; no definite D call. Germline V CDR1 and CDR2: SGHNT, YYREEE (reference sequence). The CDR3 spans 15 residues. Between the trimmed V and J ends, which lost 7 bases and 4 bases, there was a span of 18 bases. This CDR3 reads CASPSTLGSYNEQFF. As DNA, the CDR3 is TGTGCCAGCCCCTCGACCCTGGGCTCGTACAATGAGCAGTTCTTC.

This sequence joins TRBV6-5 and TRBJ2-3; D call uncertain. CDR1 is MNHEY, CDR2 SVGAGI, per germline. CDR3 length: 10 amino acids. V was cut by 7 bases and J by 5 bases, with 4 bases left in between. CDR3 sequence: CASIGDTQYF. The DNA of the CDR3 is TGTGCCAGCATCGGAGATACGCAGTATTTT.

The genes are TRBV12-1 and TRBJ2-1; the table's D call of TRBD2 was not tested on the DNA. TRBV12-1 is listed as a pseudogene. This CDR3 comprises 15 residues. This chain's CDR3 is CASSPDYRSLDEQFF. The CDR3 DNA reads TGTGCCAGCAGCCCAGACTACCGGAGTTTAGATGAGCAGTTCTTC.

This clone was observed a few times. This rearrangement joins TRBV4-3 to TRBJ2-6; D gene unclear. V lost 1 base and J 1 base, leaving 5 bases between the germline ends. CDR1 LGHNA and CDR2 YSLEER come from the germline V gene. The CDR3 loop spans 15 amino acids. The CDR3, as DNA: TGCGCCAGCAGCCAAGTACGGTCTGGGGCCAACGTCCTGACTTTC. Protein product: CASSQVRSGANVLTF.

The chain uses TRBV18 and TRBJ2-7; no clear D gene. Germline V CDR1 and CDR2: KGHSH, LQKENI. The CDR3 covers 16 residues. V lost 2 bases and J lost 1, with 15 bases in between. The CDR3 spells CASSPFLAVDSYEQYF. The CDR3 nucleotides are TGTGCCAGCTCACCATTTCTGGCAGTCGATTCCTACGAGCAGTACTTC.